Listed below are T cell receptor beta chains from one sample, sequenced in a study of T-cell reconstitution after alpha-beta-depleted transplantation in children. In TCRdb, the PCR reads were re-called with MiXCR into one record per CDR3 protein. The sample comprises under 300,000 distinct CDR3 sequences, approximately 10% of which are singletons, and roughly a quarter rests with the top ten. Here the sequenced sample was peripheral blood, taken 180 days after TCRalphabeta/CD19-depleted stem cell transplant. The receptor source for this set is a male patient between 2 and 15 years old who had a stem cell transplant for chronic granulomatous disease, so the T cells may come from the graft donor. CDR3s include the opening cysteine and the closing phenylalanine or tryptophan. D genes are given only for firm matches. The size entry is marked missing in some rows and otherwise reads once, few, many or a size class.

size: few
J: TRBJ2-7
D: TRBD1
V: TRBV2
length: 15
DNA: TGTGCCAGCAGTTCACCGGGACAGGGTGTATGGGAGCAGTACTTC
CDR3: CASSSPGQGVWEQYF

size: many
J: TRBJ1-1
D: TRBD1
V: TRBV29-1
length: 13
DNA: TGCAGCGCCCTGACAGGGAGTGTGACTGAAGCTTTCTTT
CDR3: CSALTGSVTEAFF

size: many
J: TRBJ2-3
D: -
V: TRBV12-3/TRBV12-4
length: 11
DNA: TGTGCCAGCAGTACCGGGAGTAGGACCTATTTT
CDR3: CASSTGSRTYF

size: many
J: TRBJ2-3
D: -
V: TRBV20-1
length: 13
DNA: TGCAGTGCTAGCCCGGATAGCACAGATACGCAGTATTTT
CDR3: CSASPDSTDTQYF

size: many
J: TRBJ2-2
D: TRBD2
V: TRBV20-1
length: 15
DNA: TGCAGTGCTAGATCTAGCGGGGGGAACACCGGGGAGCTGTTTTTT
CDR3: CSARSSGGNTGELFF

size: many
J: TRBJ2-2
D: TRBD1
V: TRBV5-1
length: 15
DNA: TGCGCCAGCAGCCGTGACAGGGGGCGAACCGGGGAGCTGTTTTTT
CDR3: CASSRDRGRTGELFF

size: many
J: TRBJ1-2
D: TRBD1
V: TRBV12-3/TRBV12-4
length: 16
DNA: TGTGCCAGTGGCCACTTGGGACAGGGAGCTAACTATGGCTACACCTTC
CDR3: CASGHLGQGANYGYTF

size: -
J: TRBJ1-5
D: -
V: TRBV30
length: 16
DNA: TGTGCCTGGAGCGAGGAAAGGGACGTCATTAATCAGCCCCAGCATTTT
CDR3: CAWSEERDVINQPQHF

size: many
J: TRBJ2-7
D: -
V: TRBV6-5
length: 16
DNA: TGTGCCAGCAGTTACTCGGGACACGTCAACTCCTACGAGCAGTACTTC
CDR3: CASSYSGHVNSYEQYF

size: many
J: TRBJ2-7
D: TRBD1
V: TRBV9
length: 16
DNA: TGTGCCAGCAGCGTGGCAGGGACAGGCCCATCCTACGAGCAGTACTTC
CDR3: CASSVAGTGPSYEQYF

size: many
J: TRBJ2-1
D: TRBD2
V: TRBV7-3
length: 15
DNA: TGTGCCAGCAGCCCCGGACTAGCGGGGGGCGGTGAGCAGTTCTTC
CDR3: CASSPGLAGGGEQFF

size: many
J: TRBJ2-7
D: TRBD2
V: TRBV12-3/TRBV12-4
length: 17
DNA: TGTGCCAGCAGTTTAGCACTAGCGGGCCATCTTGGTTACGAGCAGTACTTC
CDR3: CASSLALAGHLGYEQYF

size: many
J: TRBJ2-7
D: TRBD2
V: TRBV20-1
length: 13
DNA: TGCAGTGCTGGTCTAGCGGGAGTAGGCGAGCAGTACTTC
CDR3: CSAGLAGVGEQYF

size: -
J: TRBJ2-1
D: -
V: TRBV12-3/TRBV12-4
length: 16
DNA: TGTGCCAGCAGTTTAATAGTCCGCTGCTCCTACATTGAGCAGTTCTTC
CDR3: CASSLIVRCSYIEQFF

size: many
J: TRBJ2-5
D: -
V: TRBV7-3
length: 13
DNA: TGTGCCAGCAGCCCGTCCTACGGCTGGACCCAGTACTTC
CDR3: CASSPSYGWTQYF

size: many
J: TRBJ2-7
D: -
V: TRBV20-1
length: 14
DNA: TGCAGTGCTACCCTGGACTTAGCGCCCTACGAGCAGTACTTC
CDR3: CSATLDLAPYEQYF

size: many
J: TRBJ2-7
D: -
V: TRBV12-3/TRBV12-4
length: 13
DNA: TGTGCCAGCAGTTTGGGGAGTCCGACCGAGCAGTACTTC
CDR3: CASSLGSPTEQYF

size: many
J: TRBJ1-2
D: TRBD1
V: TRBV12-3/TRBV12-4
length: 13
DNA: TGTGCCAGCAGTTTTAGAGACAGGGGTGGCTACACCTTC
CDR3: CASSFRDRGGYTF

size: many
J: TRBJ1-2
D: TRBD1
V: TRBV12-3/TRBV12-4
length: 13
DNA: TGTGCCAGCAGGTTACGGGACAGGGAAGGCTACACCTTC
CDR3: CASRLRDREGYTF

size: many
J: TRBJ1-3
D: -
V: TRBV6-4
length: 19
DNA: TGTGCCAGCAGTGACCTTCCAGGGGACCCCGTAGAGGGTGGAAACACCATATATTTT
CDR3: CASSDLPGDPVEGGNTIYF

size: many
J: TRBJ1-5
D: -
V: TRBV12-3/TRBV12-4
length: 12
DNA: TGTGCCAGCAGTTTAGACCCCGAGCTCCAGCATTTT
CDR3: CASSLDPELQHF